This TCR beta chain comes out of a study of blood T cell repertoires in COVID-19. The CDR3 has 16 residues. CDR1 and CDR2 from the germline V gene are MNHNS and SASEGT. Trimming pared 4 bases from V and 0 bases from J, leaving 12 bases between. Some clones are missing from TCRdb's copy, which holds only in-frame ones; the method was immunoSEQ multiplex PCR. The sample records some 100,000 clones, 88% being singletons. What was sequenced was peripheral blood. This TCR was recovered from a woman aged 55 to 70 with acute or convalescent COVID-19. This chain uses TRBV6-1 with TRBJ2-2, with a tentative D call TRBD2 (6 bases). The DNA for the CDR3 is TGTGCCAGCAGTGGGGAACGGGACTCGAACACCGGGGAGCTGTTTTTT. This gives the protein CASSGERDSNTGELFF.